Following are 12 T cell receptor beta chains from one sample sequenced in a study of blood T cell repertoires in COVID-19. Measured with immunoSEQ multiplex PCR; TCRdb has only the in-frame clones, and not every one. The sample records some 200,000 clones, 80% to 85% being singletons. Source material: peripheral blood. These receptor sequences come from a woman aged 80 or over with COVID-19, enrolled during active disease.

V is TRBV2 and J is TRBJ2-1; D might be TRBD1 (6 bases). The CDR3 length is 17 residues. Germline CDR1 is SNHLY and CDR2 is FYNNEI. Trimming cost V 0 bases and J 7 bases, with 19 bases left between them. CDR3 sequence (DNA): TGTGCCAGCAGTGAAGCGAGGGTCGGGACACGGTGGAATGAGCAGTTCTTC. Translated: CASSEARVGTRWNEQFF.

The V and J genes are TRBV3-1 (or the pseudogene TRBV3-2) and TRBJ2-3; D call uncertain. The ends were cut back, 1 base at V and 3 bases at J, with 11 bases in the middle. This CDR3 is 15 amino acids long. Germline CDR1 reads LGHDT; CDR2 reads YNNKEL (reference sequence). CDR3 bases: TGTGCCAGCAGCCAAGTACCAGGTACAACAGATACGCAGTATTTT. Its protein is CASSQVPGTTDTQYF.

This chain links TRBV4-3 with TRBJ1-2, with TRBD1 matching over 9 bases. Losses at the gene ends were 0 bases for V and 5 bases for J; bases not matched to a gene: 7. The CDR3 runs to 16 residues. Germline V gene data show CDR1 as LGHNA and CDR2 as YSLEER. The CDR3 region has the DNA TGCGCCAGCAGCCAAGATTATACAGGGGGCCGGTATGGCTACACCTTC. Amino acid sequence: CASSQDYTGGRYGYTF.

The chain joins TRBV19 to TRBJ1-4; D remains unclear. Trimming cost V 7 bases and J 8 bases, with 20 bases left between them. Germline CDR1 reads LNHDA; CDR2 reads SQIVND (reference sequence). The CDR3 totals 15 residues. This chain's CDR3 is CASTPSHPQIEKLFF. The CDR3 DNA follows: TGTGCCAGTACCCCTTCCCACCCACAGATAGAAAAACTGTTTTTT.

CDR3 bases: TGTGCCAGCAGTTTAGGCAGGGGGCTTGGCTACACCTTC. It is translated as CASSLGRGLGYTF. This sequence joins TRBV12-3 or TRBV12-4 and TRBJ1-2; TRBD1 agrees at 8 bases. V was clipped by 1 base and J by 7 bases; unmatched bases: 2. The CDR3 has 13 residues.

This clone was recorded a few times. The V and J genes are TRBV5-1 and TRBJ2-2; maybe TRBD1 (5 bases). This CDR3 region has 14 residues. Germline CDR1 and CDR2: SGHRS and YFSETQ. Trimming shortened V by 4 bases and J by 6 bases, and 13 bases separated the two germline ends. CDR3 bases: TGCGCCAGCAGCCTAGAACAGACAGCCGGGGAGCTGTTTTTT. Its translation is CASSLEQTAGELFF. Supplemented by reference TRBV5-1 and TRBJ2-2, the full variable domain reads KAGVTQTPRYLIKTRGQQVTLSCSPISGHRSVSWYQQTPGQGLQFLFEYFSETQRNKGNFPGRFSGRQFSNSRSEMNVSTLELGDSALYLCASSLEQTAGELFFGEGSRLTVL.

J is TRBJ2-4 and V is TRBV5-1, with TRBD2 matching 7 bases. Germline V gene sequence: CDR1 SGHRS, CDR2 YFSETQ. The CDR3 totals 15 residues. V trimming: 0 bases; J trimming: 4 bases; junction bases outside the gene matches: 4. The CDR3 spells CASSLGSGLKNIQYF. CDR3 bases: TGCGCCAGCAGCTTGGGCTCGGGACTAAAAAACATTCAGTACTTC.

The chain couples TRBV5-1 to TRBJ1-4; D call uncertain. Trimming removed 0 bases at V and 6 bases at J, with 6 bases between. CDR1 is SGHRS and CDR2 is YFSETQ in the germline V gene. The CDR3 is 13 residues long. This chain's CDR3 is CASSLATDEKLFF. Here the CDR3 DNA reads TGCGCCAGCAGCTTGGCCACGGATGAAAAACTGTTTTTT.

DNA of the CDR3: TGTGCCAGCTCACTAAACTTACTGAATGAGCAGTTCTTC. Translation: CASSLNLLNEQFF. This chain joins TRBV18 and TRBJ2-1; D uncertain. The ends were cut back, 4 bases at V and 7 bases at J, with 11 bases in the middle. Germline-derived CDR1 and CDR2 are KGHSH and LQKENI. The CDR3 length is 13 residues.

The CDR3 nucleotides are TGTGCCAGCAGGGCAGGGGGGAACTATGGCTACACCTTC. Its translation: CASRAGGNYGYTF. The rearrangement links TRBV5-4 to TRBJ1-2; 7 positions match TRBD1. This CDR3 contains 13 residues. The germline CDR1 and CDR2 sequences are SGHNT and YYREEE (reference sequence). V shed 5 bases and J 2 bases; nucleotides not matched to a gene: 3. The full variable domain, its missing parts supplied by reference TRBV5-4 and TRBJ1-2, is ETGVTQSPTHLIKTRGQQVTLRCSSQSGHNTVSWYQQALGQGPQFIFQYYREEENGRGNFPPRFSGLQFPNYSSELNVNALELDDSALYLCASRAGGNYGYTFGSGTRLTVV.

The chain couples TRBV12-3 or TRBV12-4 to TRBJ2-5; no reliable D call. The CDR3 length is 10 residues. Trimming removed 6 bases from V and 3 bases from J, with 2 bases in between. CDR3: CASSKETQYF. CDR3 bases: TGTGCCAGCAGCAAAGAGACCCAGTACTTC.

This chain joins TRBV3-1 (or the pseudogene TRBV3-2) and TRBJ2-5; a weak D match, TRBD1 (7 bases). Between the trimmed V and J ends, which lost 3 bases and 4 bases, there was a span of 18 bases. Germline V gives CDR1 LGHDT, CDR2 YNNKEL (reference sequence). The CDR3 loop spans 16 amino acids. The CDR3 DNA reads TGTGCCAGCAGCCAGGACCCGGGCCAGGGGGGAGAGACCCAGTACTTC. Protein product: CASSQDPGQGGETQYF.